Listed here is a single TCR beta chain. Authors' methods: It was from reference gene primer amplification that nucleated cell counts were estimated. Method: immunoSEQ multiplex PCR; TCRdb's copy keeps in-frame clones and lacks some. For V, J and clone size, that table is used; D and trimming come from the DNA. The data show about 210,000 clones, 70% to 90% seen once. This sample stems from a study of blood T cell repertoires in COVID-19. At the level of the study: Collection of acute and convalescent COVID-19 samples took place in the United States, Italy and Spain.

Between the trimmed V and J ends, which lost 6 bases and 0 bases, there was a span of 12 bases. In germline, CDR1 is SGHAT, CDR2 FQNNGV. The CDR3 length is 15 residues. Seattle-derived patients entered the study during active infection and were followed longitudinally. The receptor comes from a man in his sixties with COVID-19, enrolled during active disease. Sequencing was carried out using peripheral blood. The rearrangement joins TRBV11-2 to TRBJ2-1; TRBD2 might be the D (5 bases). CDR3 in DNA: TGTGCCAGCAGTACCACTAGGAGCTCCTACAATGAGCAGTTCTTC. Protein product: CASSTTRSSYNEQFF.